The 30 T cell receptor beta chains reported below all come from one sample, sequenced in a study of cytomegalovirus exposure and HLA in healthy donors. PCR involved 60 Vbeta and 13 Jbeta primers. Data came from immunoSEQ multiplex PCR; TCRdb stores just in-frame clones and leaves some out. This repertoire shows about 99,000 clones, roughly 9.1% found once; its top ten account for around 5.9%. The sequenced sample consisted of PBMCs. The receptors were sampled from a man aged 35 to 55 in good health and CMV-seropositive.

This chain uses TRBV4-1 with TRBJ2-7, with 7 bases aligning to TRBD1. CDR3 length equals 17 residues. Germline V gene data show CDR1 as MGHRA and CDR2 as YSYEKL. V was clipped by 2 bases and J by 2 bases; unmatched bases: 12. The CDR3 DNA is TGCGCCAGCAGCCAACCACCCGGGACAGCTAATACCTACGAGCAGTACTTC. This translates into CASSQPPGTANTYEQYF.

The rearrangement joins TRBV5-1 to TRBJ2-7; 7 bases map to TRBD1. Unmatched junction bases numbered 19, after V lost 4 bases and J lost 3 bases. The CDR3 covers 18 residues. CDR1 is SGHRS, CDR2 YFSETQ, per germline. The CDR3 loop is CASSPYDSRDSRYYEQYF. In DNA, the CDR3 is TGCGCCAGCAGCCCTTACGACAGCCGGGACAGCCGTTACTACGAGCAGTACTTC.

This chain links TRBV5-1 with TRBJ2-4; 7 bases are shared with TRBD1. J gave up 3 bases and V 4 bases, and 7 bases lay outside the gene matches. Germline V lookup: CDR1 SGHRS, CDR2 YFSETQ. The CDR3 is made up of 15 amino acids. The CDR3 DNA follows: TGCGCCAGCAGCCCTGACAGGGCGGTCAAAAACATTCAGTACTTC. Translating gives CASSPDRAVKNIQYF.

V is TRBV28 and J is TRBJ2-3, with 8 bases fitting TRBD1. CDR1 and CDR2 from the germline V gene are MDHEN and SYDVKM. V gave up 4 bases and J gave up 2 bases; unmatched junction bases: 5. This CDR3 region has 15 residues. The CDR3 loop is CASSSWTGITDTQYF. The CDR3 region has the DNA TGTGCCAGCAGTTCCTGGACAGGGATCACAGATACGCAGTATTTT.

The CDR3 sequence is CASSKVDSEWELGELFF. DNA of the CDR3: TGTGCCAGCAGCAAAGTTGATAGCGAATGGGAATTGGGGGAGCTGTTTTTT. The gene calls are TRBV21-1 and TRBJ2-2; TRBD2, the D gene given by the table, was not confirmed from the DNA. TRBV21-1 corresponds to a pseudogene. The CDR3 runs to 17 residues.

Only a few counts were recorded for this clone. The chain links TRBV13 to TRBJ2-2; weak D call: TRBD2 (6 bases). CDR3 length: 14 residues. Trimming removed 0 bases from V and 6 bases from J, with 8 bases in between. In germline, CDR1 is PRHDT, CDR2 FYEKMQ (reference sequence). The CDR3 is CASSLGTRPGELFF. The CDR3 region has the DNA TGTGCCAGCAGCTTAGGGACTAGGCCCGGGGAGCTGTTTTTT.

The V and J genes are TRBV6-5 and TRBJ2-2; possibly TRBD1 for D (6 bases). V dropped 6 bases and J dropped 5 bases, with 16 bases sitting between them. This CDR3 is 15 amino acids long. Per germline, CDR1 MNHEY and CDR2 SVGAGI. CDR3 sequence: CASSQSGTPTGELFF. The CDR3 nucleotides read TGTGCCAGCAGCCAATCGGGGACACCTACCGGGGAGCTGTTTTTT.

This clone was counted only a few times. The rearrangement uses TRBV28 and TRBJ2-1; D is perhaps TRBD1 (6 bases). Germline CDR1 MDHEN, CDR2 SYDVKM. This CDR3 is built from 14 residues. Trimming removed 5 bases at V and 7 bases at J, with 15 bases between. Written as DNA, the CDR3 is TGTGCCAGCAGTCCTACAGGGACGATTAATGAGCAGTTCTTC. Translating gives CASSPTGTINEQFF.

There are a few counts of this clone. The chain joins TRBV6-5 to TRBJ2-2; unclear D gene. The CDR3 runs to 13 residues. CDR1 is MNHEY, CDR2 SVGAGI, per germline. Deletions cut 2 bases from V and 5 bases from J, with 6 bases between. Here the CDR3 reads CASSYQVTGELFF. In DNA, the CDR3 is TGTGCCAGCAGTTACCAGGTGACCGGGGAGCTGTTTTTT.

This clone was counted ten times or more. The V call is TRBV2, the J call TRBJ1-4; the D gene is possibly TRBD1 (5 bases). Germline lookup yields CDR1 SNHLY and CDR2 FYNNEI. CDR3 size: 12 residues. The V and J ends lost 6 bases and 8 bases respectively, with 10 bases between them. The CDR3 DNA reads TGTGCCAGCAGCGACAGAATGGAAAAACTGTTTTTT. It specifies CASSDRMEKLFF.

This chain joins TRBV7-8 and TRBJ2-5; D may be TRBD2 (6 bases). The V end lost 6 bases, the J end lost 1 base, and 12 bases lay between the germline ends. CDR3 size: 14 residues. The V gene's germline CDR1 is SGHVS and CDR2 FQNEAQ. Written as DNA, the CDR3 is TGTGCCAGCAGTCTTAGCGGTCTCCAAGAGACCCAGTACTTC. This translates into CASSLSGLQETQYF. Full variable domain (rest looked up from reference TRBV7-8 and TRBJ2-5): GAGVSQSPRYKVAKRGQDVALRCDPISGHVSLFWYQQALGQGPEFLTYFQNEAQLDKSGLPSDRFFAERPEGSVSTLKIQRTQQEDSAVYLCASSLSGLQETQYFGPGTRLLVL.

This clone was counted between two and nine times. The chain uses TRBV14 and TRBJ2-7; 8 bases match TRBD1. There are 12 residues in the CDR3. With V trimmed by 4 bases and J by 7 bases, 3 bases remained unmatched. Germline CDR1 and CDR2: SGHDN and FVKESK. CDR3 DNA sequence: TGTGCCAGCAGCCGGACAGGGACTGAGCAGTACTTC. Encoded protein: CASSRTGTEQYF. The full variable domain, its missing parts supplied by reference TRBV14 and TRBJ2-7, is EAGVTQFPSHSVIEKGQTVTLRCDPISGHDNLYWYRRVMGKEIKFLLHFVKESKQDESGMPNNRFLAERTGGTYSTLKVQPAELEDSGVYFCASSRTGTEQYFGPGTRLTVT.

This clone has only a few counts. The chain uses TRBV5-6 and TRBJ2-3, with D possibly matching TRBD2 (5 bases). V dropped 0 bases and J dropped 4 bases, with 9 bases sitting between them. The CDR3 consists of 14 residues. Germline V lookup: CDR1 SGHDT, CDR2 YYEEEE. The CDR3 nucleotides read TGTGCCAGCAGCTTGGGGCTAGCTGCAGATACGCAGTATTTT. Translated, it gives CASSLGLAADTQYF.

Only a few counts were recorded for this clone. The rearrangement links TRBV19 to TRBJ2-3; 8 nucleotides match TRBD2. Trimming cost V 5 bases and J 1 base; bases outside gene matches: 5. This CDR3 spans 15 amino acids. Germline CDR1 reads LNHDA; CDR2 reads SQIVND (reference sequence). CDR3 bases: TGTGCCAGTAGTCAGAGCGGGAGTGGCACAGATACGCAGTATTTT. Its translation is CASSQSGSGTDTQYF.

This clone was detected a few times. This chain connects TRBV28 to TRBJ1-2; TRBD1 aligns across 8 bases. V dropped 8 bases and J dropped 4; count of bases not matched to a gene: 6. CDR1 MDHEN and CDR2 SYDVKM come from the germline V gene. This CDR3 has 13 amino acids. CDR3 DNA: TGTGCCAGCCTTCCCGGGACAGGCTATGGCTACACCTTC. Translation gives CASLPGTGYGYTF.

The chain couples TRBV7-6 to TRBJ2-7, with a tentative D call TRBD1 (6 bases). The CDR3 is 15 residues long. Trimming stripped 5 bases from V and 0 bases from J, with 14 bases between. Looked up from germline, CDR1 is SGHVS and CDR2 is FNYEAQ. The CDR3: CASSPQGMTSYEQYF. The DNA for the CDR3 is TGTGCCAGCAGCCCCCAGGGGATGACCTCCTACGAGCAGTACTTC.

This chain joins TRBV10-1 and TRBJ2-1; maybe TRBD1 (5 bases). V lost 2 bases and J 3 bases, leaving 8 bases between the germline ends. CDR1 is WNHNN, CDR2 SYGVQD, per germline (reference sequence). The CDR3 is 14 amino acids. In DNA form, the CDR3 reads TGCGCCAGCAGTGAGGCGGACAACTACAATGAGCAGTTCTTC. It translates to CASSEADNYNEQFF.

This clone turned up a few times. J is TRBJ2-7 and V is TRBV5-1, with unresolved D. Germline V gives CDR1 SGHRS, CDR2 YFSETQ. The CDR3 runs to 16 residues. V was pared by 1 base and J by 0 bases, with 14 bases between. CDR3 sequence (DNA): TGCGCCAGCAGCTTGACTGTGGGCCTCAGCTCCTACGAGCAGTACTTC. Translating it yields CASSLTVGLSSYEQYF.

The chain employs TRBV7-8 and TRBJ2-7, with D maybe TRBD2 (5 bases). CDR1 SGHVS and CDR2 FQNEAQ come from the germline V gene. Trimming stripped 5 bases from V and 2 bases from J, with 13 bases between. There are 14 residues in the CDR3. DNA of the CDR3: TGTGCCAGCAGCGTCCGAGTAGCGACCTACGAGCAGTACTTC. This codes for CASSVRVATYEQYF.

There are a few counts of this clone. This chain links TRBV9 with TRBJ2-2; possibly TRBD1 for D (6 bases). CDR3 size: 15 residues. Germline assignment: CDR1 SGDLS and CDR2 YYNGEE. Trimming stripped 2 bases from V and 0 bases from J, with 8 bases between. The DNA for the CDR3 is TGTGCCAGCAGCGTGGACAGACCGAACACCGGGGAGCTGTTTTTT. Protein sequence: CASSVDRPNTGELFF.

The J gene is TRBJ1-5, the V gene TRBV28, with 7 nucleotides matching TRBD1. Trimming cost V 1 base and J 6 bases; bases outside gene matches: 9. CDR1 is MDHEN and CDR2 is SYDVKM in the germline V gene. This CDR3 region has 16 residues. CDR3 region: CASSLLTTGVFQPQHF. CDR3 nucleotides: TGTGCCAGCAGTTTATTGACAACAGGGGTGTTTCAGCCCCAGCATTTT.

The chain employs TRBV7-2 and TRBJ1-5; the match to TRBD1 covers 10 bases. CDR1 SGHTA and CDR2 FQGNSA come from the germline V gene. The CDR3 runs to 14 residues. The V gene end was trimmed by 5 bases and the J gene end by 11 bases; junction bases not matched to a gene: 9. The CDR3 here is CASSATGGTGTQHF. In nucleotides, the CDR3 is TGTGCCAGCAGCGCGACAGGGGGCACTGGAACCCAGCATTTT.

The genes are TRBV4-1 and TRBJ1-3; D perhaps matches TRBD1 (5 bases). V gave up 0 bases and J gave up 3 bases, with 9 bases separating them. The germline V gene has CDR1 MGHRA and CDR2 YSYEKL. This CDR3 contains 15 residues. The CDR3 DNA sequence: TGCGCCAGCAGCCAAGAAGGGGTGTTTGGAAACACCATATATTTT. Protein sequence: CASSQEGVFGNTIYF.

The chain employs TRBV5-1 and TRBJ1-1, with no clear D. Deletions cut 1 base from V and 0 bases from J, with 13 bases between. This CDR3 contains 16 residues. The germline gives CDR1 SGHRS, CDR2 YFSETQ. The CDR3 DNA reads TGCGCCAGCAGCTTGCTAACGGGGAACATGAACACTGAAGCTTTCTTT. It translates to CASSLLTGNMNTEAFF.

This clone has only a few counts. This specimen includes other DNA sequences encoding the same CDR3. The V and J genes are TRBV27 and TRBJ1-1; D is uncertain. This CDR3 contains 15 residues. The V gene lost 0 bases and the J gene lost 6 bases, with 14 bases spanning the gap. From germline, CDR1 is MNHEY and CDR2 SMNVEV (reference sequence). The CDR3 nucleotides are TGTGCCAGCAGTTTATCGTTTGGAAGGGAGGCTGAAGCTTTCTTT. Translation gives CASSLSFGREAEAFF.

In this sample, this clone turned up a few times. The chain has TRBV2 and TRBJ2-6; TRBD1 matches 11 bases. CDR3 length equals 16 residues. The germline gives CDR1 SNHLY, CDR2 FYNNEI. Losses at the gene ends were 6 bases for V and 2 bases for J; bases not matched to a gene: 3. As DNA, the CDR3 is TGTGCCAGCAGGCCGGGACAGGGGGCTGGGGCCAACGTCCTGACTTTC. Protein sequence: CASRPGQGAGANVLTF.

This clone was seen only a few times. The V gene is TRBV28, the J gene TRBJ1-4; D possibly corresponds to TRBD1 (6 bases). Germline assignment: CDR1 MDHEN and CDR2 SYDVKM. The CDR3 length is 15 residues. V dropped 6 bases and J dropped 8 bases, with 19 bases sitting between them. The CDR3 is CASRGRGGLQEKLFF. The CDR3 DNA reads TGTGCCAGCAGGGGCCGAGGGGGTTTACAAGAAAAACTGTTTTTT.

The V call is TRBV4-3, the J call TRBJ1-5; D is undetermined. The CDR3 has 15 amino acids. From germline, CDR1 is LGHNA and CDR2 YSLEER. V was clipped by 4 bases and J by 7 bases, with 17 bases between them. CDR3 in DNA: TGCGCCAGCAGCCCGTGGGGAAGCGGATCCCAGCCCCAGCATTTT. It specifies CASSPWGSGSQPQHF.

This clone was detected a few times. The chain recombines TRBV6-1 with TRBJ1-2, with D tentatively TRBD1 (5 bases). The CDR3 is made up of 12 amino acids. V was cut by 10 bases and J by 7 bases, with 16 bases left in between. The germline V gene encodes CDR1 MNHNS and CDR2 SASEGT. The CDR3 DNA sequence: TGTGCCACCAACGCAGGGATTGCTGGCTACACCTTC. Its translation is CATNAGIAGYTF.

V and J are TRBV5-1 and TRBJ2-7; 8 bases match TRBD1. The CDR3 covers 15 residues. Germline V gene sequence: CDR1 SGHRS, CDR2 YFSETQ. The V and J ends lost 4 bases and 2 bases, in that order; junction bases with no gene match: 8. Written as DNA, the CDR3 is TGCGCCAGCAGCCCGTTCGGACAGGGTCCCTACGAGCAGTACTTC. Its translation: CASSPFGQGPYEQYF.